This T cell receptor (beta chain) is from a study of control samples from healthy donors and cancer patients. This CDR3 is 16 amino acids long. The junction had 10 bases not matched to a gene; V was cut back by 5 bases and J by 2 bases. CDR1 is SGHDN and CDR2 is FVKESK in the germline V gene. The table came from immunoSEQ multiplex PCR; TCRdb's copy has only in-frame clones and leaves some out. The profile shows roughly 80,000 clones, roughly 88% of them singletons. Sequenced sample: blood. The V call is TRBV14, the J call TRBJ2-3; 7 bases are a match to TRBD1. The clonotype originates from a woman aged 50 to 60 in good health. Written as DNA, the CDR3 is TGTGCCAGCAGCGGAATCGGGACAGCCGTCACAGATACGCAGTATTTT. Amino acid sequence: CASSGIGTAVTDTQYF.